Listed here are 18 T cell receptor beta chains from one sample, sequenced in a study of CD8+ T cells in alopecia areata (dated by TCRdb to 2016 to 2019). The library was generated by the immunoSEQ multiplex PCR assay. RNA was extracted from all samples and reverse transcribed into cDNA, which served as template for TCR sequencing. Here the immuneACCESS table is served through TCRdb, limited to in-frame sequences with V and J called. Missing clones are a known gap in these copies; in checked studies unresolved V genes cover under half, and the rest lacks a known reason. For this sample the table gives about 150,000 clones, of which 87% were detected only once. The ten largest account for roughly 15% of the sample. The time point label, read with the paper, signifies: baseline before oral tofacitinib. The specimen comprised CD8+ T cells sorted from blood, sampled at week 0. The receptor set was obtained from a human donor with alopecia areata.

A note on this clone: Other DNA sequences in the sample encode the same CDR3. V is TRBV27 and J is TRBJ2-7; D is uncertain. This CDR3 comprises 13 residues. Between the trimmed V and J ends, which lost 3 bases and 0 bases, there was a span of 6 bases. Germline CDR1 reads MNHEY; CDR2 reads SMNVEV (reference sequence). CDR3: CASSFGFSYEQYF. CDR3 nucleotides: TGTGCCAGCAGTTTCGGCTTCTCCTACGAGCAGTACTTC.

V is TRBV29-1 and J is TRBJ1-1; D is unresolved. Germline CDR1 is SQVTM and CDR2 is ANQGSEA. Deletions cut 3 bases from V and 0 bases from J, with 8 bases between. CDR3 length equals 13 residues. CDR3 region: CSVERPLNTEAFF. For the CDR3, the DNA is TGCAGCGTTGAGCGGCCCTTGAACACTGAAGCTTTCTTT.

The chain has TRBV7-9 and TRBJ2-3; weak D call: TRBD2 (6 bases). Germline V gene data show CDR1 as SEHNR and CDR2 as FQNEAQ (reference sequence). The V end lost 6 bases, the J end lost 0 bases, and 13 bases lay between the germline ends. CDR3 length: 15 residues. For the CDR3, the DNA is TGTGCCAGCAGATATCCCGGGACTAGCACAGATACGCAGTATTTT. Its translation is CASRYPGTSTDTQYF.

The chain is built from TRBV4-1 and TRBJ2-1; 8 bases map to TRBD1. CDR1 and CDR2 (germline): MGHRA, YSYEKL. The CDR3 sequence is 17 residues long. The junction had 4 bases not matched to a gene; V was cut back by 0 bases and J by 0 bases. The CDR3 sequence: CASSQDLGTGSYNEQFF. The CDR3 DNA reads as TGCGCCAGCAGCCAAGATCTGGGGACAGGCTCCTACAATGAGCAGTTCTTC.

The gene calls are TRBV7-9 and TRBJ2-3, with 10 bases lining up with TRBD2. Germline V lookup: CDR1 SEHNR, CDR2 FQNEAQ (reference sequence). CDR3 length equals 16 residues. The ends lost 5 bases at V and 6 bases at J; junction bases unmatched: 11. The CDR3 bases are TGTGCCAGCAGCCCCGGCCCAAGCGGGAGGGAGGATACGCAGTATTTT. The encoded protein is CASSPGPSGREDTQYF.

The chain combines TRBV7-6 with TRBJ2-7; weak D call: TRBD2 (5 bases). Germline V gives CDR1 SGHVS, CDR2 FNYEAQ. The germline V and J ends were trimmed by 1 base and 6 bases, with 16 bases remaining between them. The CDR3 length is 15 residues. The CDR3 protein is CASSLEAGLKSEQYF. The CDR3 nucleotides are TGTGCCAGCAGCTTAGAGGCTGGACTTAAGAGCGAGCAGTACTTC. Full variable domain (remainder filled in from reference TRBV7-6 and TRBJ2-7): GAGVSQSPRYKVTKRGQDVALRCDPISGHVSLYWYRQALGQGPEFLTYFNYEAQQDKSGLPNDRFSAERPEGSISTLTIQRTEQRDSAMYRCASSLEAGLKSEQYFGPGTRLTVT.

The V call is TRBV27, the J call TRBJ2-3; D gene ambiguous. The V gene's germline CDR1 is MNHEY and CDR2 SMNVEV (reference sequence). V lost 5 bases, J lost 1 base, and 13 bases lay in between. The CDR3 has 15 amino acids. The CDR3 spells CASSVGVDGTDTQYF. The CDR3 nucleotides are TGTGCCAGCAGTGTCGGCGTCGATGGCACAGATACGCAGTATTTT.

The V call is TRBV6-4, the J call TRBJ1-1; D not resolved. This CDR3 is 15 amino acids long. Trimming removed 1 base from V and 0 bases from J, with 9 bases in between. Per the germline V gene, CDR1 is MRHNA and CDR2 is SNTAGT. The CDR3 reads CASSDLGWVNTEAFF. CDR3 sequence (DNA): TGTGCCAGCAGTGACTTGGGATGGGTGAACACTGAAGCTTTCTTT.

V and J are TRBV5-4 and TRBJ2-3; TRBD2 matches 7 bases. This CDR3 comprises 15 residues. V was pared by 4 bases and J by 4 bases, with 9 bases of the junction left unmatched. The germline V gene encodes CDR1 SGHNT and CDR2 YYREEE (reference sequence). In DNA, the CDR3 is TGTGCCAGCAGCAAAACGGGGGGTGGGGCAGATACGCAGTATTTT. Translating it yields CASSKTGGGADTQYF.

This sequence joins TRBV6-5 and TRBJ1-5; 7 bases map to TRBD1. V dropped 5 bases and J dropped 6; count of bases not matched to a gene: 10. The CDR3 has 15 amino acids. Looked up from germline, CDR1 is MNHEY and CDR2 is SVGAGI. CDR3 protein: CASSPRQGGGQPQHF. The DNA for the CDR3 is TGTGCCAGCAGTCCGCGACAGGGAGGGGGTCAGCCCCAGCATTTT.

The CDR3 reads CASSLGKNYEQYF. The CDR3, as DNA: TGTGCCAGCAGCTTAGGGAAGAACTACGAGCAGTACTTC. The V and J genes are TRBV7-6 and TRBJ2-7; D gene ambiguous. CDR1 is SGHVS and CDR2 is FNYEAQ in the germline V gene. V was shortened by 1 base and J by 3 bases, with 7 bases between the two germline ends. The CDR3 loop spans 13 amino acids.

The gene calls are TRBV18 and TRBJ2-7, with 13 bases lining up with TRBD2. The germline CDR1 and CDR2 sequences are KGHSH and LQKENI. Trimming took 4 bases from V and 2 from J; bases not matched to a gene: 5. The CDR3 has 16 residues. Here the CDR3 DNA reads TGTGCCAGCTCACTCGGACTAGCGGGAGAAACCTACGAGCAGTACTTC. Translation: CASSLGLAGETYEQYF.

The rearrangement links TRBV10-3 to TRBJ2-3; D is perhaps TRBD2 (6 bases). Looked up from germline, CDR1 is ENHRY and CDR2 is SYGVKD. Between the trimmed V and J ends, which lost 0 bases and 4 bases, there was a span of 8 bases. The CDR3 loop spans 14 amino acids. In DNA, the CDR3 is TGTGCCATCAGTGAGTCGGAGGGACCAGATACGCAGTATTTT. Its protein product is CAISESEGPDTQYF.

In its sample, this clone was seen once. The chain carries TRBV2 and TRBJ2-1; a weak D match, TRBD2 (5 bases). The CDR3 is 11 residues long. The V end was cut by 8 bases, the J end by 9 bases, with 11 bases between. Germline V CDR1 and CDR2: SNHLY, FYNNEI. The CDR3 is CASPGLGEQFF. Written as DNA, the CDR3 is TGTGCCAGCCCCGGACTTGGTGAGCAGTTCTTC.

This chain connects TRBV30 to TRBJ2-5; the D gene is possibly TRBD1 (5 bases). Germline-derived CDR1 and CDR2 are GTSNPN and SVGIG (reference sequence). CDR3 length: 14 amino acids. V was shortened by 1 base and J by 4 bases, with 13 bases between the two germline ends. This CDR3 reads CAWSEGQGRETQYF. The CDR3 DNA follows: TGTGCCTGGAGTGAAGGGCAGGGCAGAGAGACCCAGTACTTC.

The J gene is TRBJ2-1, the V gene TRBV2; D gene uncertain. Germline CDR1 reads SNHLY; CDR2 reads FYNNEI. CDR3 length equals 12 residues. Trimming cost V 7 bases and J 10 bases, with 14 bases left between them. The CDR3 nucleotides read TGTGCCAGCACTTCACCGGAGAAAGAGCAGTTCTTC. This gives the protein CASTSPEKEQFF.

This chain links TRBV6-1 with TRBJ1-1; maybe TRBD1 (6 bases). Germline V gene sequence: CDR1 MNHNS, CDR2 SASEGT. This CDR3 is 15 amino acids long. With 0 bases removed from V and 4 bases from J, the gap between germline ends came to 12 bases. CDR3 protein: CASSEAKGEGTEAFF. The CDR3 coding sequence is TGTGCCAGCAGTGAAGCCAAGGGGGAGGGCACTGAAGCTTTCTTT.

This clone was recorded a few times. V is TRBV18 and J is TRBJ2-1; maybe TRBD2 (5 bases). Germline values: CDR1 KGHSH, CDR2 LQKENI. Trimming took off 8 bases at V and 2 bases at J, with 7 bases between the two ends. The CDR3 consists of 12 residues. CDR3 protein: CASTTTYNEQFF. DNA of the CDR3: TGTGCCAGCACGACTACCTACAATGAGCAGTTCTTC.